These 15 T cell receptor beta chains were all obtained from the same sample, sequenced in a study of CD8 T cell repertoires and HIV-1 epitope variants. This table comes from immunoSEQ multiplex PCR, and its TCRdb copy is limited to in-frame clones, with some not included. The table shows 3,500 to 4,000 clones, with roughly 68% occurring only once. These receptors' antigens are unknown. Sequenced material: cultured CD8+ T cells derived from PBMCs. These receptors all stem from a male donor with HIV.

The chain recombines TRBV9 with TRBJ2-2; D may be TRBD1 or TRBD2 (6 bases each). The CDR3 has 16 residues. Germline V CDR1 and CDR2: SGDLS, YYNGEE. V dropped 4 bases and J dropped 7 bases, with 20 bases sitting between them. DNA of the CDR3: TGTGCCAGCAGCCCTCCCCGGCCAGGGGAGGACGGGGAGCTGTTTTTT. Protein sequence: CASSPPRPGEDGELFF.

This clone has a handful of counts. The gene calls are TRBV9 and TRBJ1-4; TRBD1 is a possible D gene (6 bases). The V gene lost 3 bases and the J gene lost 8 bases, with 17 bases spanning the gap. CDR3 length equals 15 residues. CDR1 SGDLS and CDR2 YYNGEE come from the germline V gene. The CDR3 protein is CASSEGGDKAEKLFF. DNA of the CDR3: TGTGCCAGCAGCGAGGGGGGTGACAAAGCAGAAAAACTGTTTTTT.

This clone was observed a few times. The V gene is TRBV7-8, the J gene TRBJ1-2; no firm D call. Germline CDR1 reads SGHVS; CDR2 reads FQNEAQ. The CDR3 runs to 15 residues. With 1 base removed from V and 2 bases from J, the gap between germline ends came to 11 bases. CDR3 residues: CASSLEEVSNYGYTF. The CDR3 DNA sequence: TGTGCCAGCAGCTTAGAAGAGGTTTCGAACTATGGCTACACCTTC. The entire variable domain, with the rest obtained from reference TRBV7-8 and TRBJ1-2, is as follows: GAGVSQSPRYKVAKRGQDVALRCDPISGHVSLFWYQQALGQGPEFLTYFQNEAQLDKSGLPSDRFFAERPEGSVSTLKIQRTQQEDSAVYLCASSLEEVSNYGYTFGSGTRLTVV.

The rearrangement links TRBV2 to TRBJ1-5; D uncertain. Germline-derived CDR1 and CDR2 are SNHLY and FYNNEI. The CDR3 length is 12 residues. Trimming stripped 3 bases from V and 7 bases from J, with 7 bases between. The CDR3 protein is CASSDGEQPQHF. Written as DNA, the CDR3 is TGTGCCAGCAGTGATGGGGAACAGCCCCAGCATTTT.

The rearrangement links TRBV9 to TRBJ2-1, with D unresolved. This CDR3 spans 13 amino acids. Trimming pared 0 bases from V and 9 bases from J, leaving 10 bases between. Germline assignment: CDR1 SGDLS and CDR2 YYNGEE. CDR3 sequence (DNA): TGTGCCAGCAGCGTAGAACAGAAGGGTGAGCAGTTCTTC. Its protein product is CASSVEQKGEQFF. The full variable domain, completed using reference TRBV9 and TRBJ2-1, is DSGVTQTPKHLITATGQRVTLRCSPRSGDLSVYWYQQSLDQGLQFLIQYYNGEERAKGNILERFSAQQFPDLHSELNLSSLELGDSALYFCASSVEQKGEQFFGPGTRLTVL.

This clone was counted once. The chain joins TRBV27 to TRBJ1-4, with D uncertain. This CDR3 region has 14 residues. Per the germline V gene, CDR1 is MNHEY and CDR2 is SMNVEV (reference sequence). V dropped 6 bases and J dropped 8 bases, with 16 bases sitting between them. CDR3 sequence (DNA): TGTGCCAGCAGCTCCCTTCAAGGCAACGAAAAACTGTTTTTT. This encodes CASSSLQGNEKLFF.

The rearrangement joins TRBV5-4 to TRBJ2-7; D gene uncertain. Trimming shortened V by 1 base and J by 5 bases, and 4 bases separated the two germline ends. The germline V gene has CDR1 SGHNT and CDR2 YYREEE (reference sequence). The CDR3 sequence is 11 residues long. CDR3: CASSLSHEQYF. DNA for the CDR3: TGTGCCAGCAGCTTGTCCCACGAGCAGTACTTC.

In its sample, this clone was seen once. The chain joins TRBV18 to TRBJ1-2; the match to TRBD1 covers 7 bases. CDR1 and CDR2 (germline): KGHSH, LQKENI. The CDR3 loop spans 14 amino acids. V lost 2 bases and J lost 4; bases outside the gene matches: 4. CDR3 region: CASSPEGGLYGYTF. The CDR3, as DNA: TGTGCCAGCTCACCAGAAGGGGGCCTCTATGGCTACACCTTC. The entire variable domain, with the rest obtained from reference TRBV18 and TRBJ1-2, is as follows: NAGVMQNPRHLVRRRGQEARLRCSPMKGHSHVYWYRQLPEEGLKFMVYLQKENIIDESGMPKERFSAEFPKEGPSILRIQQVVRGDSAAYFCASSPEGGLYGYTFGSGTRLTVV.

This chain links TRBV27 with TRBJ2-1, with a weak D call TRBD1 (6 bases). This CDR3 spans 17 amino acids. Trimming left V 2 bases short and J 0 bases short, with 14 bases between. Per germline, CDR1 MNHEY and CDR2 SMNVEV (reference sequence). DNA for the CDR3: TGTGCCAGCAGTTTAAAACAGGGTGAGGGCTCCTACAATGAGCAGTTCTTC. Translated: CASSLKQGEGSYNEQFF.

This chain joins TRBV27 and TRBJ2-2, with D hard to call. The CDR3 spans 12 residues. V dropped 3 bases and J dropped 4 bases, with 3 bases sitting between them. CDR1 is MNHEY and CDR2 is SMNVEV in the germline V gene (reference sequence). CDR3 in DNA: TGTGCCAGCAGTTTCGGCACCGGGGAGCTGTTTTTT. Its protein is CASSFGTGELFF.

Remarks on this clone: One end of the junction varies from germline; a read error may be responsible. The V call is TRBV28, the J call TRBJ2-1; 9 positions agree with TRBD2. The CDR3 has 16 residues. Looked up from germline, CDR1 is MDHEN and CDR2 is SYDVKM. The CDR3 is CVSSPLAGNSYNEQFF. The CDR3 DNA is TGTGTCAGCAGTCCACTAGCGGGCAACTCCTACAATGAGCAGTTCTTC. The whole variable domain, filled in from reference TRBV28 and TRBJ2-1, reads DVKVTQSSRYLVKRTGEKVFLECVQDMDHENMFWYRQDPGLGLRLIYFSYDVKMKEKGDIPEGYSVSREKKERFSLILESASTNQTSMYLCVSSPLAGNSYNEQFFGPGTRLTVL.

This chain links TRBV7-8 with TRBJ2-1, with 9 bases that match TRBD2. The junction had 12 bases not matched to a gene; V was cut back by 4 bases and J by 5 bases. Germline loops: CDR1 SGHVS, CDR2 FQNEAQ. This CDR3 contains 17 residues. CDR3 DNA sequence: TGTGCCAGCAGCTCTAGCTTCTGGACTAGCGTAAACAATGAGCAGTTCTTC. It specifies CASSSSFWTSVNNEQFF.

This clone was observed a few times. The V gene is TRBV19, the J gene TRBJ1-1; possible D gene TRBD1, 5 bases. With 3 bases removed from V and 3 bases from J, the gap between germline ends came to 17 bases. The germline V gene encodes CDR1 LNHDA and CDR2 SQIVND (reference sequence). This CDR3 contains 16 residues. CDR3 loop: CASSMIQGMGYTEAFF. CDR3 bases: TGTGCCAGTAGTATGATCCAGGGAATGGGTTACACTGAAGCTTTCTTT.

The rearrangement uses TRBV27 and TRBJ2-7, with D possibly being TRBD1 (6 bases). This CDR3 spans 15 amino acids. The V end lost 6 bases, the J end lost 1 base, and 16 bases lay between the germline ends. Per the germline V gene, CDR1 is MNHEY and CDR2 is SMNVEV (reference sequence). CDR3 protein: CASSLRGVGSYEQYF. CDR3 bases: TGTGCCAGCAGCCTCAGGGGAGTAGGGTCCTACGAGCAGTACTTC.

The chain uses TRBV2 and TRBJ2-1, with 10 nucleotides matching TRBD2. This CDR3 has 14 amino acids. Germline values: CDR1 SNHLY, CDR2 FYNNEI. The J segment lost 4 bases and the V segment lost 7 bases, leaving 4 bases of the junction unmatched. CDR3 region: CASKMTSGYNEQFF. CDR3 DNA sequence: TGTGCCAGCAAGATGACTAGCGGGTACAATGAGCAGTTCTTC.